Listed here is a single T cell receptor beta chain. Its antigen is not identified. Profiling relied on immunoSEQ multiplex PCR, and the TCRdb table lists in-frame clones only, not all of them. The table shows about 1 million clones, with roughly 80% occurring only once. This sample was included in a study of shared clonotypes between healthy human individuals. Across the whole study: A donor's plate count was three for CD4 naive and three for CD4 memory; CD8 naive had two and CD8 memory one.

Study results and limitations: The sharing of 5% to 5.5% of naive CD4 clonotypes was seen across a few donors.

The receptor was derived from a man younger than 35 in good health. The sequenced sample was memory CD4+ T cells sorted from blood. Noted subset: CD45RA-negative fraction.

CDR3 sequence: CAWSPSLTSGTPETQYF. In DNA, the CDR3 is TGTGCCTGGAGTCCGTCTTTGACTAGCGGGACGCCAGAGACCCAGTACTTC. V and J are TRBV30 and TRBJ2-5; TRBD2 matches at 11 bases. Trimming cost V 2 bases and J 4 bases; bases outside gene matches: 12. The germline CDR1 and CDR2 sequences are GTSNPN and SVGIG (reference sequence). The CDR3 has 17 amino acids.